One sample yielded the 10 T cell receptor beta chains listed below, sequenced in a study of shared clonotypes between healthy human individuals. Sequenced by immunoSEQ multiplex PCR; TCRdb stores in-frame clones only, minus some. The table shows about 480,000 clones, with over 60% occurring only once. The sequenced material came from PBMCs. The source is a woman aged 40 to 55 in good health. Some clones in this sample may be carry-over from other donors' samples.

This sequence joins TRBV9 and TRBJ2-2; no clear D gene. CDR1 is SGDLS, CDR2 YYNGEE, per germline. V was clipped by 4 bases and J by 5 bases, with 9 bases between them. The CDR3 extends over 13 amino acids. This CDR3 reads CASSLLKTGELFF. CDR3 coding DNA: TGTGCCAGCAGCCTACTTAAAACCGGGGAGCTGTTTTTT.

The chain couples TRBV7-9 to TRBJ1-4; 7 bases match TRBD1. V shed 3 bases and J 4 bases; nucleotides not matched to a gene: 5. The CDR3 runs 15 residues. CDR1 is SEHNR, CDR2 FQNEAQ, per germline (reference sequence). The DNA for the CDR3 is TGTGCCAGCAGCTTGGCGGGACAGAGTAATGAAAAACTGTTTTTT. As protein: CASSLAGQSNEKLFF.

Details on this clone: Germline and junction disagree at one end, which may indicate a read error. The same CDR3 also results from other DNA sequences found in this sample. The chain links TRBV18 to TRBJ1-5; tentative D call: TRBD1 (6 bases). Germline CDR1 and CDR2: KGHSH and LQKENI. The CDR3 consists of 14 residues. CDR3 sequence reads: CASSPQGSNQPQHF. In nucleotides, the CDR3 is TGTGCCAGCTCCCCACAGGGAAGCAATCAGCCCCAGCATTTT. Complete variable domain (other parts from reference TRBV18 and TRBJ1-5): NAGVMQNPRHLVRRRGQEARLRCSPMKGHSHVYWYRQLPEEGLKFMVYLQKENIIDESGMPKERFSAEFPKEGPSILRIQQVVRGDSAAYFCASSPQGSNQPQHFGDGTRLSIL.

In its sample, this clone was seen a few times. The same CDR3 is also encoded by other DNA sequences in this sample. This chain uses TRBV11-2 with TRBJ2-5; no clear D gene. Gene TRBJ2-7 matches the end of the DNA better, so the J call may be wrong. In germline, CDR1 is SGHAT, CDR2 FQNNGV. CDR3 length: 14 residues. The CDR3 reads CASSLDPQVYEQYF. CDR3 bases: TGTGCCAGCAGCTTAGATCCCCAGGTCTACGAGCAGTACTTC.

This rearrangement joins TRBV18 to TRBJ2-7, with D possibly being TRBD1 or TRBD2 (5 bases each). The CDR3 contains 16 residues. Trimming removed 2 bases from V and 7 bases from J, with 21 bases in between. CDR1 KGHSH and CDR2 LQKENI come from the germline V gene. CDR3 in DNA: TGTGCCAGCTCACCATTTCAGGGACCCACCCGAGGAGAGCAGTACTTC. Translation gives CASSPFQGPTRGEQYF.

The gene calls are TRBV6-5 and TRBJ2-7; 9 positions agree with TRBD2. Germline assignment: CDR1 MNHEY and CDR2 SVGAGI. The CDR3 is 15 residues long. V lost 7 bases to trimming and J lost 5 bases; unmatched junction nucleotides: 12. As DNA, the CDR3 is TGTGCCAGCAACGGGGTTGGCGGGAGGGCCCACGAGCAGTACTTC. Encoded protein: CASNGVGGRAHEQYF.

This clone showed up just a few times. The rearrangement uses TRBV30 and TRBJ2-7; 9 nucleotides agree with TRBD2. The junction had 3 bases not matched to a gene; V was cut back by 2 bases and J by 4 bases. CDR1 and CDR2 from the germline V gene are GTSNPN and SVGIG (reference sequence). This CDR3 is built from 13 residues. Here the CDR3 reads CAWSMGLAYEQYF. The DNA of the CDR3 is TGTGCCTGGAGTATGGGACTAGCTTACGAGCAGTACTTC.

This clone was counted many times. The V and J genes are TRBV9 and TRBJ1-2; no reliable D call. The length of the CDR3 is 12 residues. Germline CDR1 SGDLS, CDR2 YYNGEE. Trimming cost V 3 bases and J 2 bases, with 5 bases left between them. CDR3 loop: CASSEANYGYTF. The CDR3 DNA reads as TGTGCCAGCAGCGAAGCGAACTATGGCTACACCTTC.

About this clone itself: With a far larger clone one base away, a read error is the likely cause. This sample includes further DNA sequences coding for the same CDR3. The chain couples TRBV14 to TRBJ1-5; D unresolved. This CDR3 spans 13 amino acids. Germline CDR1 is SGHDN and CDR2 is FVKESK. Trimming removed 1 base from V and 6 bases from J, with 7 bases in between. CDR3 DNA: TGTGCCAGCAGCCAAGGGGAAGGTCAGCCCCAGCATTTT. It yields the protein CASSQGEGQPQHF.

A single count supports this clone. The CDR3 DNA reads as TGCGCCAGCAGCTTGGCGCGCGCTAGCGGGAGAGTTGGTGAGCAGTTCTTC. This codes for CASSLARASGRVGEQFF. J is TRBJ2-1 and V is TRBV5-1, with 10 bases lining up with TRBD2. CDR3 size: 17 residues. V shed 0 bases and J 9 bases; nucleotides not matched to a gene: 12. Germline V CDR1 and CDR2: SGHRS, YFSETQ.